The next 12 T cell receptor beta chains were all read from a single sample in a study of shared clonotypes between healthy human individuals. CD45RO-negative cells were positively selected for CCR7, leaving out terminally differentiated effector memory CD45RA+ cells. TCRdb's copy holds only in-frame clones and misses some; the assay was immunoSEQ multiplex PCR. The sample shows around 1.9 million clones, more than 85% of them seen only once. The sample was naive CD8+ T cells from PBMCs. The receptors were sampled from a man between 18 and 35 years old in good health. Some clones in this sample may be carry-over from other donors' samples.

As regards this clone: Other DNA sequences in the sample encode the same CDR3. The V call is TRBV29-1, the J call TRBJ1-2; D might be TRBD1 (6 bases). The CDR3 is 12 amino acids. CDR1 and CDR2 from the germline V gene are SQVTM and ANQGSEA. Trimming removed 6 bases at V and 4 bases at J, with 12 bases between. CDR3 amino acids: CSVLGGSYGYTF. The CDR3, as DNA: TGCAGCGTCCTAGGGGGTAGCTATGGCTACACCTTC.

This sequence joins TRBV4-2 and TRBJ1-1, with TRBD1 identical over 7 bases. Germline values: CDR1 LGHNA, CDR2 YNFKEQ. J lost 12 bases, V lost 0 bases, and 10 bases had no gene match. This CDR3 is 14 amino acids long. The CDR3 DNA is TGTGCCAGCAGCCAAGATCTGGGCGGACAGGCGTCTTTCTTT. This gives the protein CASSQDLGGQASFF.

The chain uses TRBV5-1 and TRBJ2-5, with 7 positions matching TRBD1. This CDR3 has 15 residues. J gave up 5 bases and V 2 bases, and 9 bases lay outside the gene matches. The germline V gene encodes CDR1 SGHRS and CDR2 YFSETQ. CDR3 in DNA: TGCGCCAGCAGCTTATGGACAGGAAACGGGGAGACCCAGTACTTC. Encoded protein: CASSLWTGNGETQYF. Variable domain in full (rest from reference TRBV5-1 and TRBJ2-5): KAGVTQTPRYLIKTRGQQVTLSCSPISGHRSVSWYQQTPGQGLQFLFEYFSETQRNKGNFPGRFSGRQFSNSRSEMNVSTLELGDSALYLCASSLWTGNGETQYFGPGTRLLVL.

V usage is TRBV5-8 and J usage is TRBJ1-5; the D is unclear. Germline assignment: CDR1 SGHTS and CDR2 YDEGEE. CDR3 size: 15 residues. V lost 4 bases and J 4 bases, leaving 15 bases between the germline ends. Here the CDR3 DNA reads TGTGCCAGCAGCCCTGGAGGATGGGGAAATCAGCCCCAGCATTTT. Its translation: CASSPGGWGNQPQHF. The full variable domain, with the rest looked up from reference TRBV5-8 and TRBJ1-5, is EAGVTQSPTHLIKTRGQQATLRCSPISGHTSVYWYQQALGLGLQFLLWYDEGEERNRGNFPPRFSGRQFPNYSSELNVNALELEDSALYLCASSPGGWGNQPQHFGDGTRLSIL.

The V gene is TRBV28, the J gene TRBJ2-1, with TRBD2 identical over 9 bases. This CDR3 has 17 residues. CDR1 and CDR2 from the germline V gene are MDHEN and SYDVKM. The V segment lost 3 bases and the J segment 0 bases; nucleotides outside the gene matches: 6. As DNA, the CDR3 is TGTGCCAGCAGTTTCTCCATAGCGGGGGTCTCCTACAATGAGCAGTTCTTC. Protein sequence: CASSFSIAGVSYNEQFF.

The chain combines TRBV11-2 with TRBJ2-1, with 11 nucleotides matching TRBD2. The J segment lost 3 bases and the V segment lost 6 bases, leaving 4 bases of the junction unmatched. The CDR3 loop spans 15 amino acids. Germline V lookup: CDR1 SGHAT, CDR2 FQNNGV. CDR3 loop: CASRRGTSGYNEQFF. The CDR3 DNA is TGTGCCAGCAGAAGGGGGACTAGCGGCTACAATGAGCAGTTCTTC.

For this clone: Different DNA sequences within this sample yield the same CDR3. The rearrangement uses TRBV7-9 and TRBJ1-2; 7 nucleotides align to TRBD1. This CDR3 contains 13 residues. V lost 5 bases to trimming and J lost 4 bases; unmatched junction nucleotides: 4. Germline CDR1 and CDR2: SEHNR and FQNEAQ (reference sequence). The CDR3 sequence is CASSPQGGYGYTF. CDR3 nucleotides: TGTGCCAGCAGCCCGCAGGGGGGCTATGGCTACACCTTC. Full variable domain (outside the CDR3, taken from reference TRBV7-9 and TRBJ1-2): DTGVSQNPRHKITKRGQNVTFRCDPISEHNRLYWYRQTLGQGPEFLTYFQNEAQLEKSRLLSDRFSAERPKGSFSTLEIQRTEQGDSAMYLCASSPQGGYGYTFGSGTRLTVV.

The rearrangement joins TRBV28 to TRBJ2-4, with a weak D call TRBD1 (7 bases). This CDR3 is 14 amino acids long. Germline V lookup: CDR1 MDHEN, CDR2 SYDVKM. Trimming took off 8 bases at V and 2 bases at J, with 13 bases between the two ends. The CDR3 bases are TGTGCCAGCGGAGGGACAGTTCCCAAAAACATTCAGTACTTC. Amino acids: CASGGTVPKNIQYF.

The gene calls are TRBV18 and TRBJ1-5; D might be TRBD1 (5 bases). This CDR3 spans 15 amino acids. Per germline, CDR1 KGHSH and CDR2 LQKENI. Trimming left V 2 bases short and J 2 bases short, with 10 bases between. CDR3 bases: TGTGCCAGCTCACCAGACGTAGGGGGCAATCAGCCCCAGCATTTT. This codes for CASSPDVGGNQPQHF. Full variable domain (missing parts from reference TRBV18 and TRBJ1-5): NAGVMQNPRHLVRRRGQEARLRCSPMKGHSHVYWYRQLPEEGLKFMVYLQKENIIDESGMPKERFSAEFPKEGPSILRIQQVVRGDSAAYFCASSPDVGGNQPQHFGDGTRLSIL.

V is TRBV9 and J is TRBJ1-1; D might be TRBD1 (6 bases). The CDR3 spans 14 residues. The V and J ends lost 7 bases and 3 bases respectively, with 16 bases between them. CDR1 and CDR2 (germline): SGDLS, YYNGEE. CDR3 sequence reads: CASARGALDTEAFF. The CDR3 DNA is TGTGCCAGCGCTCGGGGGGCTCTGGACACTGAAGCTTTCTTT.

The rearrangement joins TRBV27 to TRBJ2-5; D could derive from TRBD1 or TRBD2 (5 bases each). Per the germline V gene, CDR1 is MNHEY and CDR2 is SMNVEV (reference sequence). The CDR3 has 15 residues. V was trimmed by 2 bases and J by 6 bases, leaving 16 bases between them. The CDR3 DNA is TGTGCCAGCAGTTTAGATCCCCATCAGGGACAGACCCAGTACTTC. It yields the protein CASSLDPHQGQTQYF.

In nucleotides, the CDR3 is TGTGCCAGCAGCTTAGCAGACATCCATTCGGGACAGGGTCCTGACGAGCAGTACTTC. It encodes CASSLADIHSGQGPDEQYF. The chain links TRBV7-8 to TRBJ2-7, with TRBD1 matching 9 bases. J gave up 5 bases and V 0 bases, and 17 bases lay outside the gene matches. The CDR3 is made up of 19 amino acids. Germline CDR1 reads SGHVS; CDR2 reads FQNEAQ.